One sample yielded the 6 T cell receptor beta chains listed below, sequenced in a study of monozygotic twins with cystic fibrosis. Sequenced by immunoSEQ multiplex PCR; TCRdb stores in-frame clones only, minus some. The sample has 7,000 to 9,500 clones; approximately 95% are singletons. Sequenced: blood. The receptors here all came from a boy under 10 years old with cystic fibrosis.

The chain is built from TRBV6-4 and TRBJ1-1, with TRBD1 identical over 7 bases. This CDR3 has 13 residues. CDR1 and CDR2 (germline): MRHNA, SNTAGT. The junction had 8 bases not matched to a gene; V was cut back by 3 bases and J by 10 bases. This chain's CDR3 is CASSEGTETGAFF. CDR3 DNA: TGTGCCAGCAGTGAAGGGACAGAAACCGGAGCTTTCTTT.

The rearrangement uses TRBV6-1 and TRBJ2-5, with 8 bases that match TRBD2. With V trimmed by 1 base and J by 5 bases, 3 bases remained unmatched. The CDR3 extends over 14 amino acids. Germline V gene data show CDR1 as MNHNS and CDR2 as SASEGT. The CDR3 spells CASSEGVAGETQYF. The CDR3 DNA sequence: TGTGCCAGCAGTGAAGGGGTAGCGGGGGAGACCCAGTACTTC.

The genes are TRBV13 and TRBJ2-5; 11 bases align to TRBD2. V was clipped by 7 bases and J by 4 bases; unmatched bases: 8. Per the germline V gene, CDR1 is PRHDT and CDR2 is FYEKMQ (reference sequence). This CDR3 region has 15 residues. This chain's CDR3 is CASKALAGGRETQYF. As DNA, the CDR3 is TGTGCCAGCAAGGCTCTAGCGGGGGGCAGAGAGACCCAGTACTTC.

The chain carries TRBV7-2 and TRBJ2-3; 10 bases agree with TRBD2. There are 16 residues in the CDR3. Germline V gene sequence: CDR1 SGHTA, CDR2 FQGNSA. V dropped 1 base and J dropped 6; count of bases not matched to a gene: 7. The CDR3 nucleotides are TGTGCCAGCAGCTTAGAAGCGGGGGGGCTCCGGGATACGCAGTATTTT. Protein: CASSLEAGGLRDTQYF.

V gene TRBV19 combines with J gene TRBJ1-4, with 7 bases fitting TRBD1. In germline, CDR1 is LNHDA, CDR2 SQIVND (reference sequence). J was trimmed by 7 bases and V by 7 bases; bases with no gene match: 12. CDR3 size: 15 residues. The CDR3 nucleotides are TGTGCCAGTAAGCGAGAGGGACAGTTAAGTGAAAAACTGTTTTTT. This codes for CASKREGQLSEKLFF.

The chain's CDR3 is CASRTEQGNQEAFF. For the CDR3, the DNA is TGTGCCAGCAGGACCGAACAGGGAAATCAGGAAGCTTTCTTT. V gene TRBV6-5 combines with J gene TRBJ1-1, with D possibly being TRBD1 (6 bases). V lost 6 bases to trimming and J lost 8 bases, with 19 bases between them. This CDR3 contains 14 residues. Germline V gives CDR1 MNHEY, CDR2 SVGAGI.